These 27 T cell receptor beta chains were sequenced from one sample in a study of control samples from healthy donors and cancer patients. Assay used: immunoSEQ multiplex PCR; TCRdb lists only in-frame clones, some missing. The profile shows tens of thousands of clones, over 85% of them singletons. Sample: PBMCs. The receptors stem from a woman aged 60 to 75 with head and neck cancer.

This rearrangement joins TRBV5-5 to TRBJ1-2, with D unclear. CDR1 and CDR2 from the germline V gene are SGHKS and YYEKEE (reference sequence). The germline V and J ends were trimmed by 1 base and 3 bases, with 13 bases remaining between them. The CDR3 runs 15 residues. In DNA, the CDR3 is TGTGCCAGCAGCTTGTACGTGTCGGACGACTATGGCTACACCTTC. Protein: CASSLYVSDDYGYTF.

The chain combines TRBV6-2 or TRBV6-3 with TRBJ1-4; D unresolved. Germline CDR1 reads MNHEY; CDR2 reads SVGEGT. Trimming cost V 4 bases and J 0 bases, with 6 bases left between them. This CDR3 has 14 amino acids. CDR3 sequence: CASSSAATNEKLFF. CDR3 coding DNA: TGTGCCAGCAGTTCGGCTGCAACTAATGAAAAACTGTTTTTT.

The chain employs TRBV19 and TRBJ2-1; 9 bases line up with TRBD2. CDR1 LNHDA and CDR2 SQIVND come from the germline V gene (reference sequence). V lost 6 bases to trimming and J lost 9 bases; unmatched junction nucleotides: 15. CDR3 length equals 16 residues. CDR3 bases: TGTGCCAGTAGGACGGGAGGTAGCGGGAGATCGGGTGAGCAGTTCTTC. It translates to CASRTGGSGRSGEQFF.

Concerning this clone itself: The junction shows a germline mismatch at one end, possibly a read error. The chain combines TRBV7-9 with TRBJ2-7; D may be TRBD1 (5 bases). Germline lookup yields CDR1 SEHNR and CDR2 FQNEAQ (reference sequence). The CDR3 totals 14 residues. CDR3 sequence reads: CASSLDRQPYEQYF. The CDR3 DNA reads TGTGCCAGCAGTTTAGACAGACAGCCCTACGAGCAGTACTTC. Complete variable domain (other parts from reference TRBV7-9 and TRBJ2-7): DTGVSQNPRHKITKRGQNVTFRCDPISEHNRLYWYRQTLGQGPEFLTYFQNEAQLEKSRLLSDRFSAERPKGSFSTLEIQRTEQGDSAMYLCASSLDRQPYEQYFGPGTRLTVT.

The CDR3 sequence: CASSLSAGTGGWKAFF. For the CDR3, the DNA is TGTGCCAGCAGTTTATCCGCCGGGACAGGGGGCTGGAAAGCTTTCTTT. This rearrangement joins TRBV27 to TRBJ1-1; the match to TRBD1 covers 12 bases. This CDR3 contains 16 residues. Trimming removed 0 bases from V and 9 bases from J; junction bases left unmatched: 8. CDR1 is MNHEY, CDR2 SMNVEV, per germline (reference sequence).

This chain uses TRBV6-1 with TRBJ2-2, with D uncertain. Germline-derived CDR1 and CDR2 are MNHNS and SASEGT. This CDR3 region has 13 residues. V was cut by 1 base and J by 4 bases, with 4 bases left in between. Written as DNA, the CDR3 is TGTGCCAGCAGTGAAGTCCGCACCGGGGAGCTGTTTTTT. This sequence encodes CASSEVRTGELFF.

V is TRBV19 and J is TRBJ2-7; no firm D call. V was shortened by 4 bases and J by 7 bases, with 14 bases between the two germline ends. This CDR3 contains 13 residues. Germline V gene lookup returns CDR1 LNHDA and CDR2 SQIVND (reference sequence). CDR3 nucleotides: TGTGCCAGTAGTAGAAGCCTTCTGCGGGAGCAGTACTTC. Amino acids: CASSRSLLREQYF.

The V and J genes are TRBV28 and TRBJ2-5; D is undetermined. V was cut by 1 base and J by 2 bases, with 11 bases left in between. This CDR3 is 15 amino acids long. Germline V gene sequence: CDR1 MDHEN, CDR2 SYDVKM. As DNA, the CDR3 is TGTGCCAGCAGTTTATTAACAGCTGCACAAGAGACCCAGTACTTC. It encodes CASSLLTAAQETQYF.

The gene calls are TRBV18 and TRBJ2-7; D call uncertain. V was trimmed by 6 bases and J by 6 bases, leaving 18 bases between them. The CDR3 sequence is 14 residues long. Germline CDR1 and CDR2: KGHSH and LQKENI. CDR3 in amino acids: CASSPGPGPLEQYF. Written as DNA, the CDR3 is TGTGCCAGCTCGCCCGGGCCTGGACCCCTCGAGCAGTACTTC. The whole variable domain, remainder taken from reference TRBV18 and TRBJ2-7, is NAGVMQNPRHLVRRRGQEARLRCSPMKGHSHVYWYRQLPEEGLKFMVYLQKENIIDESGMPKERFSAEFPKEGPSILRIQQVVRGDSAAYFCASSPGPGPLEQYFGPGTRLTVT.

The chain joins TRBV2 to TRBJ2-2, with 9 bases identical to TRBD1. The J segment lost 4 bases and the V segment lost 5 bases, leaving 5 bases of the junction unmatched. This CDR3 comprises 15 residues. Per germline, CDR1 SNHLY and CDR2 FYNNEI. CDR3 loop: CASSTGQGSTGELFF. The CDR3 bases are TGTGCCAGCAGTACGGGACAGGGATCCACCGGGGAGCTGTTTTTT.

The count of this clone is one. J is TRBJ1-5 and V is TRBV7-2; no clear D. The V gene's germline CDR1 is SGHTA and CDR2 FQGNSA. Trimming shortened V by 1 base and J by 9 bases, and 13 bases separated the two germline ends. There are 14 residues in the CDR3. In nucleotides, the CDR3 is TGTGCCAGCAGCTTAGGGCTAGGAAGAGCGCCCCAGCATTTT. This gives the protein CASSLGLGRAPQHF.

This chain links TRBV19 with TRBJ2-3; tentative D call: TRBD1 (7 bases). Deletions cut 3 bases from V and 3 bases from J, with 13 bases between. CDR1 is LNHDA, CDR2 SQIVND, per germline (reference sequence). The CDR3 sequence is 15 residues long. This CDR3 reads CASSMGQGGTDTQYF. In DNA form, the CDR3 reads TGTGCCAGTAGTATGGGGCAGGGGGGTACAGATACGCAGTATTTT.

V is TRBV5-1 and J is TRBJ2-1, with 8 nucleotides matching TRBD1. CDR1 is SGHRS and CDR2 is YFSETQ in the germline V gene. The trim removed 0 bases at V and 0 bases at J, leaving 2 bases unmatched. There are 16 residues in the CDR3. The CDR3 loop is CASSLEGQGSYNEQFF. DNA of the CDR3: TGCGCCAGCAGCTTGGAAGGACAGGGCTCCTACAATGAGCAGTTCTTC. Drawing the rest from reference TRBV5-1 and TRBJ2-1, the complete variable domain is KAGVTQTPRYLIKTRGQQVTLSCSPISGHRSVSWYQQTPGQGLQFLFEYFSETQRNKGNFPGRFSGRQFSNSRSEMNVSTLELGDSALYLCASSLEGQGSYNEQFFGPGTRLTVL.

The chain carries TRBV28 and TRBJ1-1; no definite D call. Germline V gene data show CDR1 as MDHEN and CDR2 as SYDVKM. The V end was cut by 1 base, the J end by 1 base, with 7 bases between. This CDR3 is 14 amino acids long. CDR3 nucleotide sequence: TGTGCCAGCAGTTTATTTATCGGGAACACTGAAGCTTTCTTT. Protein product: CASSLFIGNTEAFF.

The chain is built from TRBV18 and TRBJ1-4; possibly TRBD1 for D (6 bases). The CDR3 contains 15 residues. Trimming took off 1 base at V and 8 bases at J, with 14 bases between the two ends. Germline lookup yields CDR1 KGHSH and CDR2 LQKENI. The chain's CDR3 is CASSPQQGGNEKLFF. CDR3 nucleotide sequence: TGTGCCAGCTCACCACAACAGGGAGGGAACGAAAAACTGTTTTTT.

The CDR3 here is CASSPLAGVGTEAFF. CDR3 bases: TGTGCCAGCAGTCCCTTGGCGGGGGTTGGCACTGAAGCTTTCTTT. The chain joins TRBV27 to TRBJ1-1; D is perhaps TRBD1 (5 bases). There are 15 residues in the CDR3. Per the germline V gene, CDR1 is MNHEY and CDR2 is SMNVEV (reference sequence). The V end lost 5 bases, the J end lost 4 bases, and 17 bases lay between the germline ends.

The J gene is TRBJ1-4, the V gene TRBV12-5; D gene unclear. This CDR3 spans 13 amino acids. Germline CDR1 is LGHNT and CDR2 is FRNRAP. Trimming removed 5 bases at V and 8 bases at J, with 12 bases between. The CDR3 here is CASGPRQGEKLFF. CDR3 nucleotide sequence: TGTGCTAGTGGTCCAAGACAAGGAGAAAAACTGTTTTTT. Filled out from reference TRBV12-5 and TRBJ1-4, the complete variable domain reads DARVTQTPRHKVTEMGQEVTMRCQPILGHNTVFWYRQTMMQGLELLAYFRNRAPLDDSGMPKDRFSAEMPDATLATLKIQPSEPRDSAVYFCASGPRQGEKLFFGSGTQLSVL.

This clone showed up just once. CDR3 in amino acids: CASSYRILGASGGDTDTQYF. The CDR3 DNA reads TGTGCCAGCAGTTACCGGATCCTTGGCGCTAGCGGAGGAGACACAGATACGCAGTATTTT. This sequence joins TRBV6-2 or TRBV6-3 and TRBJ2-3, with TRBD2 matching over 7 bases. Germline V gene data show CDR1 as MNHEY and CDR2 as SVGEGT. The V and J ends lost 2 bases and 2 bases, in that order; junction bases with no gene match: 19. The CDR3 loop spans 20 amino acids.

The V call is TRBV6-2 or TRBV6-3, the J call TRBJ1-6; D is ambiguous. The CDR3 contains 17 residues. Germline CDR1 MNHEY, CDR2 SVGEGT. With 0 bases removed from V and 5 bases from J, the gap between germline ends came to 14 bases. CDR3 nucleotide sequence: TGTGCCAGCAGTTACTCGGCGGGGATGAGAAATAATTCACCCCTCCACTTT. Its protein is CASSYSAGMRNNSPLHF.

The chain has TRBV7-2 and TRBJ1-3; unclear D gene. The germline V gene has CDR1 SGHTA and CDR2 FQGNSA. Trimming cost V 2 bases and J 0 bases, with 5 bases left between them. The CDR3 covers 14 residues. The CDR3 protein is CASSLTPSGNTIYF. CDR3 sequence (DNA): TGTGCCAGCAGCTTAACACCCTCTGGAAACACCATATATTTT.

Regarding this clone: Other nucleotide sequences from this sample produce the same CDR3. The genes are TRBV14 and TRBJ2-7, with 7 bases fitting TRBD2. CDR1 is SGHDN, CDR2 FVKESK, per germline. Trimming at V came to 3 bases and at J to 3 bases, leaving 5 bases not matched to a gene. The CDR3 extends over 14 amino acids. The CDR3 sequence is CASSQAGRSYEQYF. The DNA for the CDR3 is TGTGCCAGCAGCCAGGCCGGGAGGAGCTACGAGCAGTACTTC.

For the CDR3, the DNA is TGTGCCAGCAGCCCCCCGGGACAGGTGGGAACCACTGAAGCTTTCTTT. It specifies CASSPPGQVGTTEAFF. J is TRBJ1-1 and V is TRBV3-1 (or the pseudogene TRBV3-2), with 8 bases that match TRBD1. Germline CDR1 is LGHDT and CDR2 is YNNKEL (reference sequence). V was clipped by 4 bases and J by 4 bases; unmatched bases: 11. CDR3 length equals 16 residues.

The chain combines TRBV12-3 or TRBV12-4 with TRBJ2-5; no clear D. This CDR3 contains 13 residues. V lost 2 bases, J lost 2 bases, and 6 bases lay in between. CDR3 region: CASSLTYQETQYF. The CDR3 DNA reads TGTGCCAGCAGTTTAACATATCAAGAGACCCAGTACTTC.

As regards this clone: At one of its ends the junction is not consistent with the germline gene, which may arise from a read error. V and J are TRBV5-6 and TRBJ2-7, with TRBD2 matching 11 bases. Germline CDR1 and CDR2: SGHDT and YYEEEE. This CDR3 contains 14 residues. CDR3 DNA: TGTGCCAGCAGCTTGGTCTCTAGCGGGAGGAAGTGGGACTTC. This codes for CASSLVSSGRKWDF.

The chain links TRBV10-3 to TRBJ1-1; D is unclear. Per germline, CDR1 ENHRY and CDR2 SYGVKD. The CDR3 is made up of 12 amino acids. With 0 bases removed from V and 4 bases from J, the gap between germline ends came to 3 bases. CDR3 sequence (DNA): TGTGCCATCAGTGAGTCCGTCACTGAAGCTTTCTTT. Its translation is CAISESVTEAFF.

In DNA form, the CDR3 reads TGTGCCAGCACTACTACTTACGGACAGGGGGTTAGTTTGCCCCTCCACTTT. Translated: CASTTTYGQGVSLPLHF. The chain links TRBV7-8 to TRBJ1-6, with 10 bases matching TRBD1. With V trimmed by 7 bases and J by 13 bases, 19 bases remained unmatched. Germline lookup yields CDR1 SGHVS and CDR2 FQNEAQ. This CDR3 comprises 17 residues.

This chain uses TRBV9 with TRBJ2-7; possible D gene TRBD1, 6 bases. Trimming pared 2 bases from V and 0 bases from J, leaving 18 bases between. CDR3 length: 17 amino acids. Germline values: CDR1 SGDLS, CDR2 YYNGEE. CDR3 sequence reads: CASSVSTGRDISYEQYF. CDR3 in DNA: TGTGCCAGCAGCGTCTCCACGGGCCGGGACATCTCCTACGAGCAGTACTTC.